This TCR beta chain was profiled in a study of blood T cell repertoires in COVID-19. On the study more broadly: In each case, the material was cDNA or gDNA derived from T cells, B-cell-depleted T cells, or PBMCs.

How the authors handled the data: Quantification of nucleated cells was approximated via reference gene primer amplification. Profiling relied on immunoSEQ multiplex PCR, and the TCRdb table lists in-frame clones only, not all of them. V, J and clone size derive from that table, while D and trimming were established from the DNA sequence. This table has 200,000 or so clones, about 80% appearing once. Sequencing was performed on peripheral blood. This TCR came from a woman aged 60-70 years with acute or convalescent COVID-19.

In DNA form, the CDR3 reads TGTGCCAGCAGCTTAGCGCGGTCAACTAATGAAAAACTGTTTTTT. It yields the protein CASSLARSTNEKLFF. The V call is TRBV13, the J call TRBJ1-4, with no clear D. The CDR3 sequence is 15 residues long. Trimming stripped 1 base from V and 0 bases from J, with 6 bases between. CDR1 is PRHDT, CDR2 FYEKMQ, per germline (reference sequence).